This T cell receptor (beta chain) was documented in a study of identical twins. In TCRdb, the 5' RACE reads were re-called with MiXCR into one record per CDR3 protein. The sample consists of approximately 1.8 million distinct CDR3 sequences, about 32% of them appearing once. In germline, CDR1 is ENHRY, CDR2 SYGVKD. V was cut by 4 bases and J by 3 bases, with 9 bases left in between. The CDR3 spans 13 residues. This receptor was obtained from a newborn girl in good health. The chain employs TRBV10-3 and TRBJ2-5; no firm D call. The material sequenced was cord blood. Here the CDR3 DNA reads TGTGCCATCAGTGCCCGCCCCAAAGAGACCCAGTACTTC. Its protein is CAISARPKETQYF.